The 18 T cell receptor beta chains reported below all come from one sample, sequenced in a study of blood T cell repertoires in COVID-19. Produced via immunoSEQ multiplex PCR; TCRdb's table is partial and in-frame only. The sample lists 60,000 to 80,000 clones, just over 85% occurring once. The sample was peripheral blood. These receptors were obtained from a human donor in a cohort sampled during active COVID-19.

The chain couples TRBV15 to TRBJ1-1, with 8 bases that match TRBD1. The germline V gene has CDR1 LNHNV and CDR2 YYDKDF (reference sequence). The CDR3 sequence is 15 residues long. V was pared by 3 bases and J by 0 bases, with 3 bases of the junction left unmatched. CDR3 bases: TGTGCCACCAGCAGGGGGGACAGGATGAACACTGAAGCTTTCTTT. This encodes CATSRGDRMNTEAFF.

This clone was seen only a few times. The V gene is TRBV10-2, the J gene TRBJ1-5, with D possibly matching TRBD1 (5 bases). The V gene's germline CDR1 is WSHSY and CDR2 SAAADI. Trimming took 6 bases from V and 2 from J, leaving 14 bases between them. This CDR3 has 15 amino acids. CDR3 amino acids: CASSPAGNGNQPQHF. CDR3 nucleotide sequence: TGCGCCAGCAGCCCGGCAGGGAATGGCAATCAGCCCCAGCATTTT.

The V gene is TRBV5-8, the J gene TRBJ2-7; no reliable D call. CDR1 SGHTS and CDR2 YDEGEE come from the germline V gene. CDR3 length: 14 amino acids. Trimming removed 3 bases from V and 0 bases from J, with 10 bases in between. Written as DNA, the CDR3 is TGTGCCAGCAGCTCTCGCAGAAGCTCCTACGAGCAGTACTTC. Protein sequence: CASSSRRSSYEQYF.

The chain is built from TRBV24-1 and TRBJ2-3, with D tentatively TRBD1 (5 bases). V was trimmed by 8 bases and J by 2 bases, leaving 31 bases between them. The CDR3 runs 20 residues. Germline values: CDR1 KGHDR, CDR2 SFDVKD. The chain's CDR3 is CATTPYQAGLHITHTDTQYF. CDR3 in DNA: TGTGCCACCACCCCGTACCAGGCAGGGCTACACATAACTCACACAGATACGCAGTATTTT.

The chain employs TRBV24-1 and TRBJ1-5; TRBD1 matches at 9 bases. In germline, CDR1 is KGHDR, CDR2 SFDVKD. The CDR3 loop spans 14 amino acids. The trim removed 6 bases at V and 7 bases at J, leaving 6 bases unmatched. This chain's CDR3 is CATSRTGEWQPQHF. The DNA for the CDR3 is TGTGCCACCAGTCGGACAGGGGAATGGCAGCCCCAGCATTTT.

This rearrangement joins TRBV18 to TRBJ1-6; 9 positions match TRBD1. Germline trimming cut 4 bases from V and 14 bases from J; bases unmatched to any gene: 9. The germline gives CDR1 KGHSH, CDR2 LQKENI. There are 14 residues in the CDR3. CDR3 loop: CASSQQGARGTLHF. The CDR3 DNA reads TGTGCCAGCTCACAACAGGGGGCGAGGGGGACCCTCCACTTT.

This clone was found a few times. The J gene is TRBJ1-6, the V gene TRBV10-3; a weak D match, TRBD1 (5 bases). The CDR3 has 14 amino acids. The germline V and J ends were trimmed by 8 bases and 5 bases, with 13 bases remaining between them. Germline lookup yields CDR1 ENHRY and CDR2 SYGVKD. The CDR3: CAIWGGFNNSPLHF. The CDR3 nucleotides are TGTGCCATCTGGGGGGGGTTCAATAATTCACCCCTCCACTTT.

About this clone: Other DNA sequences in the sample encode the same CDR3. The chain carries TRBV5-1 and TRBJ2-5; a possible D gene is TRBD1 (5 bases). The CDR3 extends over 13 amino acids. V dropped 3 bases and J dropped 2 bases, with 8 bases sitting between them. Germline V gene lookup returns CDR1 SGHRS and CDR2 YFSETQ. The CDR3 loop reads CASSSGQQETQYF. CDR3 in DNA: TGCGCCAGCAGCTCCGGACAACAAGAGACCCAGTACTTC.

J is TRBJ2-2 and V is TRBV7-2; D not resolved. V lost 2 bases, J lost 2 bases, and 9 bases lay in between. The CDR3 length is 15 residues. CDR1 and CDR2 (germline): SGHTA, FQGNSA. The CDR3 loop reads CASSLFPTNTGELFF. The DNA of the CDR3 is TGTGCCAGCAGCTTATTTCCAACAAACACCGGGGAGCTGTTTTTT.

The chain combines TRBV6-2 or TRBV6-3 with TRBJ2-7; unclear D gene. V was pared by 6 bases and J by 4 bases, with 10 bases between. The CDR3 totals 12 residues. Germline V lookup: CDR1 MNHEY, CDR2 SVGEGT. CDR3 nucleotide sequence: TGTGCCAGCAGCTGGTCGGTTTACGAGCAGTACTTC. It is translated as CASSWSVYEQYF.

On this clone: In the same sample, other DNA sequences code for this CDR3. J is TRBJ2-1 and V is TRBV7-2; no definite D call. Germline V gene lookup returns CDR1 SGHTA and CDR2 FQGNSA. This CDR3 comprises 13 residues. V dropped 4 bases and J dropped 1 base, with 5 bases sitting between them. The CDR3 loop is CASSWQSYNEQFF. The DNA for the CDR3 is TGTGCCAGCAGCTGGCAGTCCTACAATGAGCAGTTCTTC.

This chain joins TRBV5-4 and TRBJ2-3; unclear D gene. From germline, CDR1 is SGHNT and CDR2 YYREEE (reference sequence). The CDR3 totals 13 residues. V lost 6 bases and J lost 0, with 8 bases in between. The chain's CDR3 is CASTSPSTDTQYF. Written as DNA, the CDR3 is TGTGCCAGCACCTCCCCTAGCACAGATACGCAGTATTTT. The full variable domain, completed using reference TRBV5-4 and TRBJ2-3, is ETGVTQSPTHLIKTRGQQVTLRCSSQSGHNTVSWYQQALGQGPQFIFQYYREEENGRGNFPPRFSGLQFPNYSSELNVNALELDDSALYLCASTSPSTDTQYFGPGTRLTVL.

This clone has more than one count but fewer than ten. V gene TRBV7-2 combines with J gene TRBJ1-1; D remains ambiguous. Germline-derived CDR1 and CDR2 are SGHTA and FQGNSA. Trimming left V 1 base short and J 2 bases short, with 5 bases between. The length of the CDR3 is 13 residues. The CDR3 reads CASSLVINTEAFF. DNA for the CDR3: TGTGCCAGCAGCTTAGTTATTAACACTGAAGCTTTCTTT.

The chain recombines TRBV5-3 with TRBJ2-3, with D tentatively TRBD2 (5 bases). TRBV5-3 is known as an ORF, though its function is uncertain. Trimming cost V 3 bases and J 0 bases, with 14 bases left between them. CDR3 length: 16 residues. CDR3 residues: CARSSSGEQSTDTQYF. For the CDR3, the DNA is TGTGCCAGAAGCTCAAGCGGAGAGCAAAGCACAGATACGCAGTATTTT.

CDR3 region: CASSRTGDYYGYTF. The CDR3 coding sequence is TGTGCCAGCAGTCGGACAGGCGATTACTATGGCTACACCTTC. V is TRBV2 and J is TRBJ1-2, with 7 bases matching TRBD1. The V gene's germline CDR1 is SNHLY and CDR2 FYNNEI. Germline trimming cut 5 bases from V and 3 bases from J; bases unmatched to any gene: 6. This CDR3 comprises 14 residues.

This rearrangement joins TRBV25-1 to TRBJ1-2; 8 bases are a match to TRBD1. From germline, CDR1 is MGHDK and CDR2 SYGVNS. Germline trimming cut 3 bases from V and 5 bases from J; bases unmatched to any gene: 11. The CDR3 totals 16 residues. CDR3 bases: TGTGCCAGCAGTGACCCTTACAGGGGGGAAACTTATGGCTACACCTTC. Translation gives CASSDPYRGETYGYTF.

The chain recombines TRBV11-2 with TRBJ2-1; 9 bases fit TRBD2. Germline loops: CDR1 SGHAT, CDR2 FQNNGV. V shed 1 base and J 5 bases; nucleotides not matched to a gene: 6. The CDR3 is 16 residues long. CDR3 nucleotide sequence: TGTGCCAGCAGCTTAGCCCCACTAGCGGGCCACAATGAGCAGTTCTTC. Translating gives CASSLAPLAGHNEQFF.

This chain's CDR3 is CSAAGNTIYF. CDR3 DNA sequence: TGCAGTGCAGCCGGAAACACCATATATTTT. The chain uses TRBV20-1 and TRBJ1-3; D is unclear. Germline loops: CDR1 DFQATT, CDR2 SNEGSKA (reference sequence). The V and J ends lost 6 bases and 4 bases respectively, with 4 bases between them. The length of the CDR3 is 10 residues.